These 30 T cell receptor beta chains originate from one sample sequenced in a study of T cell responses to AZD1222 COVID-19 vaccine. Assay: immunoSEQ multiplex PCR; the TCRdb copy retains only in-frame clones and omits some. Among about 110,000 clones listed, roughly 88% were seen once. The source was peripheral blood, collected 28 days after the second AZD1222 dose. The receptors were gathered from an adult who received the AZD1222 COVID-19 vaccine.

This clone was found once. This chain uses TRBV27 with TRBJ2-2; D not certain. The CDR3 consists of 13 residues. V lost 0 bases to trimming and J lost 6 bases, with 5 bases between them. Germline V CDR1 and CDR2: MNHEY, SMNVEV (reference sequence). CDR3 bases: TGTGCCAGCAGTTTATCAGGTTCCGGGGAGCTGTTTTTT. It translates to CASSLSGSGELFF.

The chain employs TRBV19 and TRBJ1-1; 9 positions agree with TRBD1. The CDR3 contains 14 residues. Germline V gene data show CDR1 as LNHDA and CDR2 as SQIVND (reference sequence). The V segment lost 7 bases and the J segment 5 bases; nucleotides outside the gene matches: 8. In DNA form, the CDR3 reads TGTGCCAGTACCCTGACAGGGGGTTATACTGAAGCTTTCTTT. It yields the protein CASTLTGGYTEAFF.

This sequence joins TRBV2 and TRBJ1-6; D not resolved. The V and J ends lost 8 bases and 0 bases respectively, with 14 bases between them. Germline V lookup: CDR1 SNHLY, CDR2 FYNNEI. CDR3 length: 16 residues. The CDR3 sequence: CASCVNSVSYNSPLHF. CDR3 coding DNA: TGTGCCAGCTGCGTGAATAGTGTCTCCTATAATTCACCCCTCCACTTT.

The V call is TRBV5-1, the J call TRBJ1-4; no definite D call. CDR3 length: 14 residues. Germline CDR1 SGHRS, CDR2 YFSETQ. V lost 4 bases to trimming and J lost 0 bases, with 7 bases between them. The CDR3 sequence is CASSMQATNEKLFF. The CDR3 DNA reads TGCGCCAGCAGCATGCAAGCAACTAATGAAAAACTGTTTTTT.

This chain uses TRBV28 with TRBJ1-4; weak D call: TRBD1 (5 bases). The V gene's germline CDR1 is MDHEN and CDR2 SYDVKM. This CDR3 spans 12 amino acids. Between the trimmed V and J ends, which lost 6 bases and 8 bases, there was a span of 10 bases. The CDR3 nucleotides read TGTGCCAGCAGGGCGGCAGGGGAAAAACTGTTTTTT. It codes for CASRAAGEKLFF.

This clone is a singleton in its sample. The gene calls are TRBV18 and TRBJ1-1; 9 bases map to TRBD1. Looked up from germline, CDR1 is KGHSH and CDR2 is LQKENI. The CDR3 length is 17 residues. J gave up 6 bases and V 6 bases, and 17 bases lay outside the gene matches. The CDR3 DNA reads TGTGCCAGCTCGCCTCCGACCGGGACAGGGATTGGGGCTGAAGCTTTCTTT. Its translation: CASSPPTGTGIGAEAFF.

The gene calls are TRBV4-2 and TRBJ1-5; D possibly corresponds to TRBD1 (6 bases). CDR1 LGHNA and CDR2 YNFKEQ come from the germline V gene. This CDR3 is built from 14 residues. V shed 3 bases and J shed 10 bases, with 16 bases lying between them. The CDR3, as DNA: TGTGCCAGCAGCCAGGAACAGGGTTTGTACCCCCAGCATTTT. Translated: CASSQEQGLYPQHF.

The rearrangement uses TRBV11-1 and TRBJ1-6; no definite D call. V was shortened by 5 bases and J by 7 bases, with 12 bases between the two germline ends. CDR1 is SGHAT, CDR2 FQDESV, per germline (reference sequence). The CDR3 runs to 14 residues. The CDR3 loop is CASSRSGNNSPLHF. In DNA, the CDR3 is TGTGCCAGCAGCCGTTCGGGGAACAATTCACCCCTCCACTTT.

This clone is a singleton in its sample. The chain couples TRBV27 to TRBJ2-1; D uncertain. Per the germline V gene, CDR1 is MNHEY and CDR2 is SMNVEV (reference sequence). The V and J ends lost 5 bases and 6 bases respectively, with 11 bases between them. This CDR3 spans 13 amino acids. DNA of the CDR3: TGTGCCAGCAGTCCTTATGGAGTCAATGAGCAGTTCTTC. Translation: CASSPYGVNEQFF.

This chain uses TRBV9 with TRBJ1-3; the match to TRBD1 covers 7 bases. The ends lost 0 bases at V and 2 bases at J; junction bases unmatched: 8. The germline V gene encodes CDR1 SGDLS and CDR2 YYNGEE. The CDR3 loop spans 17 amino acids. CDR3 nucleotides: TGTGCCAGCAGCGTAGACTCCGGGACAGTCACTGGAAACACCATATATTTT. It is translated as CASSVDSGTVTGNTIYF.

The chain employs TRBV5-6 and TRBJ1-4; the match to TRBD1 covers 7 bases. V was clipped by 4 bases and J by 4 bases; unmatched bases: 7. The CDR3 has 15 residues. Germline values: CDR1 SGHDT, CDR2 YYEEEE. CDR3 protein: CASSHTTGNNEKLFF. CDR3 bases: TGTGCCAGCAGCCACACGACAGGGAATAATGAAAAACTGTTTTTT.

J is TRBJ2-3 and V is TRBV19; perhaps TRBD2 as D (6 bases). The CDR3 runs to 15 residues. V was trimmed by 6 bases and J by 0 bases, leaving 13 bases between them. Germline CDR1 reads LNHDA; CDR2 reads SQIVND (reference sequence). CDR3 residues: CASRVGDWSTDTQYF. CDR3 DNA sequence: TGTGCCAGTAGGGTAGGGGACTGGAGCACAGATACGCAGTATTTT.

The J gene is TRBJ2-7, the V gene TRBV9, with 7 bases that match TRBD2. This CDR3 contains 15 residues. V was pared by 4 bases and J by 5 bases, with 12 bases of the junction left unmatched. The V gene's germline CDR1 is SGDLS and CDR2 YYNGEE. The chain's CDR3 is CASSIRSAGYHEQYF. The CDR3 DNA reads TGTGCCAGCAGCATACGATCAGCGGGGTACCACGAGCAGTACTTC.

A single count supports this clone. The chain employs TRBV14 and TRBJ1-3; D gene ambiguous. This CDR3 has 14 residues. V dropped 6 bases and J dropped 0 bases, with 9 bases sitting between them. Germline CDR1 reads SGHDN; CDR2 reads FVKESK. DNA of the CDR3: TGTGCCAGCAGTAGAGGAAGCTCTGGAAACACCATATATTTT. Protein: CASSRGSSGNTIYF.

The chain links TRBV29-1 to TRBJ2-2; D gene uncertain. CDR1 is SQVTM and CDR2 is ANQGSEA in the germline V gene. The CDR3 is made up of 12 amino acids. Trimming cost V 6 bases and J 2 bases, with 7 bases left between them. As DNA, the CDR3 is TGCAGCGTGGGCGAAAACACCGGGGAGCTGTTTTTT. Residues: CSVGENTGELFF.

The rearrangement uses TRBV4-3 and TRBJ1-5; D ambiguous. CDR1 and CDR2 (germline): LGHNA, YSLEER. This CDR3 is 13 amino acids long. Trimming pared 1 base from V and 6 bases from J, leaving 7 bases between. The CDR3 region is CASSQGERQPQHF. The CDR3, as DNA: TGCGCCAGCAGCCAAGGCGAGCGTCAGCCCCAGCATTTT.

The count of this clone is one. The gene calls are TRBV28 and TRBJ2-2; 7 bases are a match to TRBD1. V lost 6 bases to trimming and J lost 6 bases; unmatched junction nucleotides: 10. CDR1 MDHEN and CDR2 SYDVKM come from the germline V gene. This CDR3 comprises 15 residues. The CDR3 DNA reads as TGTGCCAGCAGCCCACAGGGGCGTGTAGCCGGGGAGCTGTTTTTT. Residues: CASSPQGRVAGELFF.

This chain links TRBV28 with TRBJ2-1; D might be TRBD1 (5 bases). The CDR3 is 12 residues long. Germline CDR1 reads MDHEN; CDR2 reads SYDVKM. Trimming took 2 bases from V and 7 from J, leaving 6 bases between them. The CDR3 DNA is TGTGCCAGCAGTTTACAGGGTAATGAGCAGTTCTTC. It encodes CASSLQGNEQFF.

The V call is TRBV6-2 or TRBV6-3, the J call TRBJ1-3, with D unclear. This CDR3 contains 14 residues. The V end was cut by 5 bases, the J end by 0 bases, with 8 bases between. CDR1 and CDR2 (germline): MNHEY, SVGEGT. For the CDR3, the DNA is TGTGCCAGCAGTCAAGAGATCTCTGGAAACACCATATATTTT. This encodes CASSQEISGNTIYF.

The CDR3 DNA reads as TGTGCCAGCAGCGCCGAGACAGTCTTGGGCTATGGCTACACCTTC. It codes for CASSAETVLGYGYTF. The chain has TRBV9 and TRBJ1-2, with D possibly being TRBD1 (5 bases). There are 15 residues in the CDR3. Germline V CDR1 and CDR2: SGDLS, YYNGEE. Between the trimmed V and J ends, which lost 3 bases and 4 bases, there was a span of 16 bases.

The chain is built from TRBV12-3 or TRBV12-4 and TRBJ1-1; D not resolved. This CDR3 comprises 13 residues. The V and J ends lost 2 bases and 0 bases respectively, with 4 bases between them. CDR3 nucleotides: TGTGCCAGCAGTTTAACGATGAACACTGAAGCTTTCTTT. Translation gives CASSLTMNTEAFF.

As DNA, the CDR3 is TGCGCCAGCCGATATGTGGGGACAGGACACGAGCAGTACTTC. Protein sequence: CASRYVGTGHEQYF. The rearrangement joins TRBV5-1 to TRBJ2-7, with TRBD1 identical over 8 bases. Germline V gives CDR1 SGHRS, CDR2 YFSETQ. J was trimmed by 5 bases and V by 7 bases; bases with no gene match: 11. The CDR3 runs to 14 residues.

In DNA, the CDR3 is TGTGCCAGCAGCCCGGCCAGGGGCTATGGCTACACCTTC. Amino acid sequence: CASSPARGYGYTF. The chain has TRBV5-8 and TRBJ1-2; maybe TRBD1 (6 bases). The CDR3 length is 13 residues. Trimming took 4 bases from V and 4 from J, leaving 11 bases between them. Germline V gene data show CDR1 as SGHTS and CDR2 as YDEGEE. Complete variable domain (other parts from reference TRBV5-8 and TRBJ1-2): EAGVTQSPTHLIKTRGQQATLRCSPISGHTSVYWYQQALGLGLQFLLWYDEGEERNRGNFPPRFSGRQFPNYSSELNVNALELEDSALYLCASSPARGYGYTFGSGTRLTVV.

The DNA of the CDR3 is TGTGCCAGCAGTTCAGGGCAGACAGGGGGCCCCTACGAGCAGTACTTC. Protein: CASSSGQTGGPYEQYF. The chain uses TRBV27 and TRBJ2-7; 10 bases fit TRBD1. Germline assignment: CDR1 MNHEY and CDR2 SMNVEV (reference sequence). The CDR3 is made up of 16 amino acids. V lost 4 bases to trimming and J lost 2 bases; unmatched junction nucleotides: 8.

The chain has TRBV6-5 and TRBJ2-7; D perhaps matches TRBD2 (7 bases). The CDR3 runs to 15 residues. Germline CDR1 reads MNHEY; CDR2 reads SVGAGI. V was pared by 8 bases and J by 1 base, with 18 bases between. As DNA, the CDR3 is TGTGCCAGCTCCAATGGGGGGGCAGGGTCCTACGAGCAGTACTTC. Its translation: CASSNGGAGSYEQYF.

J is TRBJ1-1 and V is TRBV5-8; no clear D gene. V shed 0 bases and J shed 5 bases, with 8 bases lying between them. This CDR3 has 13 amino acids. Germline V gene lookup returns CDR1 SGHTS and CDR2 YDEGEE. The CDR3 DNA reads TGTGCCAGCAGCTTGGAGCAGGAGACTGAAGCTTTCTTT. It specifies CASSLEQETEAFF.

The J gene is TRBJ2-1, the V gene TRBV7-3; D gene ambiguous. V dropped 5 bases and J dropped 0 bases, with 8 bases sitting between them. Germline V gene lookup returns CDR1 SGHTA and CDR2 FQGTGA. The CDR3 loop spans 14 amino acids. The CDR3 DNA sequence: TGTGCCAGCAGCCTCTTCGCCTCCTACAATGAGCAGTTCTTC. Its translation is CASSLFASYNEQFF. Based on the CDR3 plus reference TRBV7-3 and TRBJ2-1, the full variable domain is GAGVSQTPSNKVTEKGKYVELRCDPISGHTALYWYRQSLGQGPEFLIYFQGTGAADDSGLPNDRFFAVRPEGSVSTLKIQRTERGDSAVYLCASSLFASYNEQFFGPGTRLTVL.

The gene calls are TRBV12-3 or TRBV12-4 and TRBJ1-1; D is ambiguous. This CDR3 has 12 residues. V was shortened by 3 bases and J by 3 bases, with 5 bases between the two germline ends. The CDR3, as DNA: TGTGCCAGCAGTTTTAGTTACACTGAAGCTTTCTTT. Translating gives CASSFSYTEAFF.

The J gene is TRBJ2-5, the V gene TRBV15; unclear D gene. The CDR3 length is 13 residues. Looked up from germline, CDR1 is LNHNV and CDR2 is YYDKDF (reference sequence). The germline V and J ends were trimmed by 3 bases and 7 bases, with 12 bases remaining between them. For the CDR3, the DNA is TGTGCCACCAGCAGTTCTTCCTTGGGGACCCAGTACTTC. Translation: CATSSSSLGTQYF.

This clone has just one count. The rearrangement joins TRBV5-6 to TRBJ1-5; D not resolved. Germline lookup yields CDR1 SGHDT and CDR2 YYEEEE. The CDR3 consists of 12 residues. V shed 1 base and J shed 6 bases, with 5 bases lying between them. CDR3 coding DNA: TGTGCCAGCAGCTTGAATCGTCAGCCCCAGCATTTT. This sequence encodes CASSLNRQPQHF.